One TCR beta chain is described in this entry. The target antigen is unknown. The sample originates from a study of blood T cells in healthy people across ages. Isolating PBMCs gave at least 6.5 million of these cells per sample. The study, taken as a whole, reports: Both naive CD4+ cell counts and diversity were greater in long-lived donors than in aged donors.

Per the germline V gene, CDR1 is SGDLS and CDR2 is YYNGEE. The V gene lost 3 bases and the J gene lost 0 bases, with 14 bases spanning the gap. The CDR3 is 16 residues long. The use of a sample-barcoded 5' primer and a J-beta primer mix characterized a second PCR of about 7 to 12 cycles. Tagging of each cDNA molecule was performed by a template-switch adaptor with 12 random nucleotides. TCRdb redid the calling of the 5' RACE reads with MiXCR, one entry per CDR3 protein. The sample has over 1,300,000 distinct CDR3 sequences; almost 60% are singletons. The genes are TRBV9 and TRBJ2-3, with D uncertain. The specimen was blood. This TCR was sampled from a man aged 18 to 29 in good health. CDR3 sequence reads: CASSGRGGTSTDTQYF. In DNA, the CDR3 is TGTGCCAGCAGCGGACGTGGTGGCACTAGCACAGATACGCAGTATTTT.